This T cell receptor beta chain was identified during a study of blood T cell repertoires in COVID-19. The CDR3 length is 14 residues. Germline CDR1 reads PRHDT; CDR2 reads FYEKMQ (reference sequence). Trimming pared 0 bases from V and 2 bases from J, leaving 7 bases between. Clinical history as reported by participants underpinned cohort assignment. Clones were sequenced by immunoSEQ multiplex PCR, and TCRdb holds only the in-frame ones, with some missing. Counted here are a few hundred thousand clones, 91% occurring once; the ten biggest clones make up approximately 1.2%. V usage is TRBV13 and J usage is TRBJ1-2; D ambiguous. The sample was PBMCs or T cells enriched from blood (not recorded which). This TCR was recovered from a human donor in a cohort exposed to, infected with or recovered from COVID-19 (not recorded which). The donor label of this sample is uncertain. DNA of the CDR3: TGTGCCAGCAGCTTAGGCGGCGGGAACTATGGCTACACCTTC. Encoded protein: CASSLGGGNYGYTF.